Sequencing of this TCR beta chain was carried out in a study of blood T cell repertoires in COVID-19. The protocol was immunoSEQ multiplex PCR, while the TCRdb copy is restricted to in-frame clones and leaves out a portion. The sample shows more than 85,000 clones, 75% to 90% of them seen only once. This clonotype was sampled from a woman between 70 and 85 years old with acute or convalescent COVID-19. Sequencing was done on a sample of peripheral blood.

The CDR3: CASSQGQGQPQHF. In nucleotides, the CDR3 is TGTGCCAGCAGCCAAGGACAGGGTCAGCCCCAGCATTTT. This chain joins TRBV3-1 (or the pseudogene TRBV3-2) and TRBJ1-5; 7 positions agree with TRBD1. Looked up from germline, CDR1 is LGHDT and CDR2 is YNNKEL (reference sequence). This CDR3 comprises 13 residues. V gave up 1 base and J gave up 6 bases; unmatched junction bases: 0.